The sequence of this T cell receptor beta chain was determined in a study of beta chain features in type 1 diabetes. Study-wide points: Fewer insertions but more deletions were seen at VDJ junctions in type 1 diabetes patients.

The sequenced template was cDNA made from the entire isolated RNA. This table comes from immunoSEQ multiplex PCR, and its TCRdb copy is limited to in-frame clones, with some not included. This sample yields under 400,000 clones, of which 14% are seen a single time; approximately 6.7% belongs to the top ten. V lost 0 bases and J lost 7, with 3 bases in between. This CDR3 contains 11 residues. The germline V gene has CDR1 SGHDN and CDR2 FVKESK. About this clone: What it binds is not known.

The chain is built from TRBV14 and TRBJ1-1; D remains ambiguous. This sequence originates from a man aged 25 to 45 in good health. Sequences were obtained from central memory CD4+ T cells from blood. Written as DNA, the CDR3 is TGTGCCAGCAGCCAAGAACGTGAAGCTTTCTTT. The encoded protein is CASSQEREAFF.